Presented here are 26 T cell receptor beta chains from one specimen sequenced in a study of T cells after yellow fever vaccination. TCRdb analysed the 5' RACE reads with MiXCR anew, one entry per CDR3 protein. The sample lists about 50,000 distinct CDR3 sequences, approximately 7% occurring once. This material consisted of CD8+ T cells sorted from PBMCs, taken on the day of the first yellow fever vaccination. The receptors derive from a man younger than 30 who received the YFV17D yellow fever vaccine.

In its sample, this clonotype was seen many times. The chain links TRBV6-2 or TRBV6-3 to TRBJ1-5, with TRBD1 as a possible D gene (6 bases). The CDR3 extends over 14 amino acids. Looked up from germline, CDR1 is MNHEY and CDR2 is SVGEGT. Trimming shortened V by 4 bases and J by 5 bases, and 12 bases separated the two germline ends. CDR3: CASSSGDTYQPQHF. The CDR3 DNA is TGTGCCAGCAGTTCGGGGGACACTTATCAGCCCCAGCATTTT.

This clonotype has ten or more counts. The chain links TRBV7-6 to TRBJ2-1, with 8 nucleotides matching TRBD2. V shed 3 bases and J 4 bases; nucleotides not matched to a gene: 5. Germline V gives CDR1 SGHVS, CDR2 FNYEAQ. CDR3 length equals 15 residues. The CDR3 bases are TGTGCCAGCAGCTTGCGGGGGGTGGAATACAATGAGCAGTTCTTC. This sequence encodes CASSLRGVEYNEQFF. Complete variable domain (other parts from reference TRBV7-6 and TRBJ2-1): GAGVSQSPRYKVTKRGQDVALRCDPISGHVSLYWYRQALGQGPEFLTYFNYEAQQDKSGLPNDRFSAERPEGSISTLTIQRTEQRDSAMYRCASSLRGVEYNEQFFGPGTRLTVL.

This clonotype was recorded many times. The chain is built from TRBV5-1 and TRBJ2-3; D is possibly TRBD2 (5 bases). V was shortened by 4 bases and J by 6 bases, with 21 bases between the two germline ends. The germline V gene has CDR1 SGHRS and CDR2 YFSETQ. This CDR3 comprises 16 residues. CDR3 region: CASSPLRGRFADTQYF. CDR3 in DNA: TGCGCCAGCAGCCCCCTCCGGGGTCGGTTTGCGGATACGCAGTATTTT.

Only a few counts were recorded for this clonotype. The chain combines TRBV12-3 or TRBV12-4 with TRBJ2-7; D uncertain. The ends were cut back, 3 bases at V and 3 bases at J, with 9 bases in the middle. The CDR3 spans 13 residues. CDR3 amino acids: CASSLGVNYEQYV. The CDR3 nucleotides read TGTGCCAGCAGTTTGGGCGTCAACTACGAGCAGTACGTC.

This clonotype was recorded many times. This chain joins TRBV6-1 and TRBJ2-7; TRBD2 matches 8 bases. Looked up from germline, CDR1 is MNHNS and CDR2 is SASEGT. V trimming: 8 bases; J trimming: 2 bases; junction bases outside the gene matches: 11. CDR3 length: 15 residues. The CDR3 region is CASPPYGGETYEQYF. In nucleotides, the CDR3 is TGTGCCAGCCCCCCATACGGGGGGGAGACCTACGAGCAGTACTTC.

The chain carries TRBV7-6 and TRBJ1-1; D gene uncertain. V lost 5 bases and J lost 0, with 10 bases in between. CDR1 and CDR2 from the germline V gene are SGHVS and FNYEAQ. The CDR3 extends over 14 amino acids. CDR3 DNA sequence: TGTGCCAGCAGCCCCGTCCCCATGAACACTGAAGCTTTCTTT. Its translation is CASSPVPMNTEAFF.

This clonotype was counted only a few times. This rearrangement joins TRBV6-2 or TRBV6-3 to TRBJ1-2, with TRBD1 matching 7 bases. The germline CDR1 and CDR2 sequences are MNHEY and SVGEGT. Losses at the gene ends were 4 bases for V and 1 base for J; bases not matched to a gene: 15. The CDR3 sequence is 18 residues long. The CDR3 DNA is TGTGCCAGCAGTTCCTCGTCCCGGGACAGAGAGATTAACTATGGCTACACCTTC. Translation gives CASSSSSRDREINYGYTF.

V and J are TRBV7-9 and TRBJ1-5; TRBD1 might be the D (6 bases). This CDR3 region has 14 residues. V was shortened by 5 bases and J by 3 bases, with 11 bases between the two germline ends. Germline CDR1 reads SEHNR; CDR2 reads FQNEAQ (reference sequence). The DNA for the CDR3 is TGTGCCAGCAGCGCCACAGGGCTCAATCAGCCCCAGCATTTT. The encoded protein is CASSATGLNQPQHF.

This chain connects TRBV5-6 to TRBJ2-2, with TRBD1 matching over 9 bases. This CDR3 has 18 amino acids. Germline V gives CDR1 SGHDT, CDR2 YYEEEE. V trimming: 3 bases; J trimming: 0 bases; junction bases outside the gene matches: 9. The CDR3 protein is CASSWDREEGANTGELFF. The DNA of the CDR3 is TGTGCCAGCAGCTGGGACAGGGAAGAGGGCGCGAACACCGGGGAGCTGTTTTTT.

This sequence joins TRBV11-2 and TRBJ2-7; 8 bases fit TRBD1. The CDR3 runs 13 residues. CDR1 SGHAT and CDR2 FQNNGV come from the germline V gene. V was pared by 5 bases and J by 6 bases, with 6 bases of the junction left unmatched. DNA of the CDR3: TGTGCCAGCAGCACGACAGGGGTAGGCGAGCAGTACGTC. Encoded protein: CASSTTGVGEQYV.

There are many counts of this clonotype. The CDR3 loop is CASSLIRAGGDEQFF. CDR3 coding DNA: TGCGCCAGCAGCTTAATACGAGCGGGGGGTGATGAGCAGTTCTTC. The rearrangement uses TRBV5-1 and TRBJ2-1, with 9 bases matching TRBD2. Germline V gene sequence: CDR1 SGHRS, CDR2 YFSETQ. Trimming at V came to 2 bases and at J to 8 bases, leaving 8 bases not matched to a gene. This CDR3 is 15 amino acids long.

This clonotype was observed many times. The rearrangement joins TRBV12-3 or TRBV12-4 to TRBJ2-5, with a possible D match to TRBD1 (5 bases). CDR3 length: 14 residues. With 10 bases removed from V and 2 bases from J, the gap between germline ends came to 17 bases. CDR3 sequence (DNA): TGTGCCACCCGTCCCACCCAGGGTCAAGAGACCCAGTACTTC. Residues: CATRPTQGQETQYF.

This clonotype has just a few counts. This sequence joins TRBV5-1 and TRBJ1-6; 10 bases are shared with TRBD1. The CDR3 is made up of 18 amino acids. Germline V CDR1 and CDR2: SGHRS, YFSETQ. Losses at the gene ends were 0 bases for V and 7 bases for J; bases not matched to a gene: 10. CDR3 in amino acids: CASSLAWDRGSGNSPLHF. In DNA, the CDR3 is TGCGCCAGCAGCTTGGCCTGGGACAGGGGATCTGGGAATTCACCCCTCCACTTT.

This clonotype was recorded many times. This chain joins TRBV5-1 and TRBJ1-1; D unclear. This CDR3 is built from 15 residues. V lost 0 bases, J lost 2 bases, and 11 bases lay in between. Looked up from germline, CDR1 is SGHRS and CDR2 is YFSETQ. CDR3 in DNA: TGCGCCAGCAGCTTGGACCCGGCCGCAAACACTGAAGCTTTCTTT. Amino acid sequence: CASSLDPAANTEAFF.

This clonotype was detected a few times. The chain is built from TRBV23-1 and TRBJ1-2, with D perhaps matching TRBD1 (6 bases). TRBV23-1 is annotated as an ORF whose role is uncertain. V lost 8 bases to trimming and J lost 4 bases, with 17 bases between them. This CDR3 is 14 amino acids long. This CDR3 reads CASGTTQGIYGYTF. CDR3 in DNA: TGCGCCAGCGGGACAACACAGGGCATCTATGGCTACACCTTC.

This clonotype was counted ten times or more. CDR3 DNA: TGTGCCAGCAGTTTGACTAGCGGCTCCTACAATGAGCAGTTCTTC. This sequence encodes CASSLTSGSYNEQFF. The chain recombines TRBV6-2 or TRBV6-3 with TRBJ2-1, with TRBD2 identical over 9 bases. The CDR3 contains 15 residues. The germline CDR1 and CDR2 sequences are MNHEY and SVGEGT. J lost 0 bases, V lost 4 bases, and 1 base had no gene match.

This clonotype occurred many times. This chain uses TRBV9 with TRBJ2-3; 8 nucleotides agree with TRBD2. CDR3 length: 15 residues. With V trimmed by 2 bases and J by 0 bases, 2 bases remained unmatched. CDR1 and CDR2 from the germline V gene are SGDLS and YYNGEE. Here the CDR3 reads CASSVVAGSTDTQYF. In DNA form, the CDR3 reads TGTGCCAGCAGCGTGGTAGCGGGGAGCACAGATACGCAGTATTTT.

This clonotype was counted at least ten times. The rearrangement links TRBV6-5 to TRBJ2-2, with D unclear. Trimming took 0 bases from V and 7 from J, leaving 3 bases between them. The CDR3 length is 12 residues. Germline V gives CDR1 MNHEY, CDR2 SVGAGI. CDR3 sequence reads: CASSYSNGELFF. In DNA form, the CDR3 reads TGTGCCAGCAGTTACTCGAACGGGGAGCTGTTTTTT.

This clonotype was found many times. This chain joins TRBV6-2 or TRBV6-3 and TRBJ2-3; 7 nucleotides match TRBD2. This CDR3 spans 14 amino acids. V lost 8 bases, J lost 2 bases, and 7 bases stayed unmatched. Germline V gives CDR1 MNHEY, CDR2 SVGEGT. This CDR3 reads CASGAGLVTDTQYF. The CDR3 DNA reads as TGTGCCAGCGGAGCGGGGTTAGTCACAGATACGCAGTATTTT.

This clonotype has more than one count but fewer than ten. The chain recombines TRBV12-3 or TRBV12-4 with TRBJ2-3; D tentatively reads TRBD1 or TRBD2 (6 bases each). This CDR3 has 14 amino acids. Trimming shortened V by 7 bases and J by 6 bases, and 17 bases separated the two germline ends. The CDR3, as DNA: TGTGCCAGCAATCCGGGGGCGGAGGCGGATACGCAGTATTTT. It codes for CASNPGAEADTQYF.

The chain links TRBV4-2 to TRBJ2-7; 7 nucleotides match TRBD1. The germline V gene has CDR1 LGHNA and CDR2 YNFKEQ. Trimming at V came to 6 bases and at J to 0 bases, leaving 17 bases not matched to a gene. CDR3 length: 18 residues. CDR3 DNA sequence: TGTGCCAGCAGTCCCGGGACAGAACTTCTCACCGACTCCTACGAGCAGTACTTC. It translates to CASSPGTELLTDSYEQYF.

CDR3 sequence (DNA): TGTGCCAGCAGCTTGAAGACTAGCGGCGATATGCCCCAGTACTTC. This gives the protein CASSLKTSGDMPQYF. The V call is TRBV7-8, the J call TRBJ2-5; the match to TRBD2 covers 9 bases. From germline, CDR1 is SGHVS and CDR2 FQNEAQ. V was pared by 3 bases and J by 9 bases, with 11 bases of the junction left unmatched. The CDR3 totals 15 residues.

V usage is TRBV3-1 and J usage is TRBJ1-5, with TRBD1 identical over 10 bases. The junction had 14 bases not matched to a gene; V was cut back by 3 bases and J by 0 bases. The length of the CDR3 is 20 residues. Per germline, CDR1 LGHDT and CDR2 YNNKEL (reference sequence). As DNA, the CDR3 is TGTGCCAGCAGCCATTCAACCGGGACAGGGGCATTTTATAGCAATCAGCCCCAGCATTTT. This translates into CASSHSTGTGAFYSNQPQHF.

The rearrangement links TRBV7-8 to TRBJ2-7; possible D gene TRBD2, 6 bases. The CDR3 runs 14 residues. The germline gives CDR1 SGHVS, CDR2 FQNEAQ. V was pared by 6 bases and J by 3 bases, with 15 bases between. The CDR3 sequence: CASSVRGRVYEQYF. The CDR3 DNA reads TGTGCCAGCAGTGTGCGGGGCAGGGTCTACGAGCAGTACTTC.

The chain couples TRBV20-1 to TRBJ2-3; no clear D gene. V gave up 0 bases and J gave up 2 bases, with 24 bases separating them. The CDR3 consists of 19 residues. Germline V gene lookup returns CDR1 DFQATT and CDR2 SNEGSKA (reference sequence). This chain's CDR3 is CSAREPAVAGITATDTQYF. The CDR3 bases are TGCAGTGCTAGAGAGCCCGCCGTGGCAGGTATTACGGCCACAGATACGCAGTATTTT.

This clonotype was recorded at least ten times. The V and J genes are TRBV7-9 and TRBJ2-3; D remains unclear. In germline, CDR1 is SEHNR, CDR2 FQNEAQ (reference sequence). The V end was cut by 7 bases, the J end by 4 bases, with 12 bases between. This CDR3 is built from 13 residues. CDR3 protein: CASTPSGADTQYF. The CDR3 nucleotides read TGTGCCAGCACCCCTTCGGGCGCAGATACGCAGTATTTT.